These T cell receptor beta chains were read from a single sample in a study of blood T cell repertoires in COVID-19. Produced via immunoSEQ multiplex PCR; TCRdb's table is partial and in-frame only. Here the sample spans some 74,000 clones, about 80% being singletons. Sequenced material: peripheral blood. The receptors shown here come from a man older than 75 with acute or convalescent COVID-19. Both conserved end residues are part of each CDR3. Each record gives: V gene, clone size, J gene, D gene, CDR3 DNA, CDR3 protein. A D gene is named only where the DNA matches it firmly. Clone size is shown for a subset of rows, as once, few, many or a class of expanded clone.

TRBV18	-	TRBJ2-1	TRBD1	TGTGCCAGCTCACATCGCGAGGGGGCGATAAACAATGAGCAGTTCTTC	CASSHREGAINNEQFF
TRBV7-9	-	TRBJ2-3	-	TGTGCCAGCAGCTTAAATTGGGGGGGGGCCACAGATACGCAGTATTTT	CASSLNWGGATDTQYF
TRBV7-9	-	TRBJ1-2	-	TGTGCCAGCAGCTTAGCCTCCGGGAATGGTGGCTACACCTTC	CASSLASGNGGYTF
TRBV6-2/TRBV6-3	-	TRBJ1-2	-	TGTGCCAGCAGTTACTCAGCCTCGGGACGGGGGAACTATGGCTACACCTTC	CASSYSASGRGNYGYTF
TRBV29-1	-	TRBJ1-6	-	TGCAGCGTTGGACAGGCCTATAATTCACCCCTCCACTTT	CSVGQAYNSPLHF
TRBV7-9	-	TRBJ1-2	TRBD1	TGTGCCAGCAGCTTAGGTGGGACAGGGGCGGGCTATGGCTACACCTTC	CASSLGGTGAGYGYTF
TRBV6-5	-	TRBJ2-3	-	TGTGCCAGCAGTCCCCGGGACACAGATACGCAGTATTTT	CASSPRDTDTQYF
TRBV28	-	TRBJ2-7	-	TGTGCCAGCAGTTTTGAGAATACCTACGAGCAGTACTTC	CASSFENTYEQYF
TRBV10-2	-	TRBJ2-7	TRBD1	TGCGCCAGCAGTGAGCGGGACAGGCCTCCTTACGAGCAGTACTTC	CASSERDRPPYEQYF
TRBV18	few	TRBJ1-3	-	TGTGCCAGCTCATCAGGGGCTGCTGGAAACACCATATATTTT	CASSSGAAGNTIYF
TRBV7-2	-	TRBJ1-6	TRBD1	TGTGCCAGCAGCCGTACCGGGACAGGGAGCTCCTATAATTCACCCCTCCACTTT	CASSRTGTGSSYNSPLHF
TRBV27	once	TRBJ1-6	TRBD1	TGTGCCAGCAGGTCGGGACAGGAAAATTCACCCCTCCACTTT	CASRSGQENSPLHF
TRBV11-2	-	TRBJ1-5	-	TGTGCCAGCAGCTTAAACTACAATCAGCCCCAGCATTTT	CASSLNYNQPQHF
TRBV7-3	-	TRBJ2-3	-	TGTGCCAGCAGATCCCCGGGACTCGGCACAGATACGCAGTATTTT	CASRSPGLGTDTQYF
TRBV18	once	TRBJ1-3	TRBD1	TGTGCCAGCTCAACCACCCCGGGACAGGGGAGCTCTGGAAACACCATATATTTT	CASSTTPGQGSSGNTIYF
TRBV27	-	TRBJ2-7	-	TGTGCCAGCAGTTTAGGACTAACGTCTTTGAACGAGCAGTACTTC	CASSLGLTSLNEQYF
TRBV19	-	TRBJ2-7	TRBD1	TGTGCCAGTAGTCTCCCAGGGGGACAGGGCGGCTACGAGCAGTACTTC	CASSLPGGQGGYEQYF
TRBV2	-	TRBJ2-7	-	TGTGCCAGCCAAAATGCCGGACAGTCATACGAGCAGTACTTC	CASQNAGQSYEQYF
TRBV29-1	-	TRBJ2-5	-	TGCAGCGTTGCGGGAACGGAGACCCAGTACTTC	CSVAGTETQYF
TRBV7-3	few	TRBJ2-2	-	TGTGCCAGCAGCCAATCCGAAGGGGTCGGGGAGCTGTTTTTT	CASSQSEGVGELFF
TRBV28	-	TRBJ1-2	TRBD1	TGTGCCAGCAGCACCGGGACAGGGTTAAATGGCTACACCTTC	CASSTGTGLNGYTF
TRBV5-1	-	TRBJ2-5	TRBD2	TGCGCCAGCAGCTTGGGACTAGCGGGGGCCAATATGGAGACCCAGTACTTC	CASSLGLAGANMETQYF
TRBV6-2/TRBV6-3	-	TRBJ1-3	-	TGTGCCAGCAGTTCCCTCGGACAGCGCTCTGGAAACACCATATATTTT	CASSSLGQRSGNTIYF
TRBV6-6	-	TRBJ2-7	TRBD1	TGTGCCAGCAGACCGGGACAGGGGGCTGGCGAGCAGTACTTC	CASRPGQGAGEQYF
TRBV2	-	TRBJ1-5	-	TGTGCCAGCAGAGGGGGAAGGAACAATCAGCCCCAGCATTTT	CASRGGRNNQPQHF
TRBV27	-	TRBJ1-2	-	TGTGCCAGCAGTCAACTCCGCGGGGCTAACTATGGCTACACCTTC	CASSQLRGANYGYTF
TRBV7-9	-	TRBJ2-1	-	TGTGCCAGCAGCGCCCAGCGGAATCGACTAAGGAATGAGCAGTTCTTC	CASSAQRNRLRNEQFF
TRBV15	-	TRBJ2-3	TRBD1	TGTGCCACCAGCAGAGTCAGGGACAGAACAGATACGCAGTATTTT	CATSRVRDRTDTQYF
TRBV28	few	TRBJ1-2	-	TGTGCCAGCAGTTTAAGGGGCTATGGCTACACCTTC	CASSLRGYGYTF
TRBV2	-	TRBJ1-1	-	TGTGCCAGCGATAAAGGGGTCTTGAACACTGAAGCTTTCTTT	CASDKGVLNTEAFF
TRBV7-8	-	TRBJ1-1	-	TGTGCCAGCAGTTTTACAGAGATGAACACTGAAGCTTTCTTT	CASSFTEMNTEAFF
TRBV19	once	TRBJ1-2	-	TGTGCCAGTAGTTCTCAGGGATCTAACTATGGCTACACCTTC	CASSSQGSNYGYTF
TRBV19	-	TRBJ1-5	-	TGTGCCAGTAGTATGGGACTCCAGCCCCAGCATTTT	CASSMGLQPQHF
TRBV9	once	TRBJ1-6	-	TGTGCCAGCAGCGCAATCCCACAAAGTTCCTATAATTCACCCCTCCACTTT	CASSAIPQSSYNSPLHF
TRBV18	-	TRBJ1-5	-	TGTGCCAGCTCACCAGAACAGGGAAATCAGCCCCAGCATTTT	CASSPEQGNQPQHF
TRBV7-2	-	TRBJ2-3	TRBD1	TGTGCCAGCAGCTTAGTCCTCAAGGGGACAGGAATCACAGATACGCAGTATTTT	CASSLVLKGTGITDTQYF
TRBV30	-	TRBJ1-2	-	TGTGCCTGGAGTACTCGAGGGCCAGTCTATGGCTACACCTTC	CAWSTRGPVYGYTF
TRBV1	-	TRBJ2-5	-	TGCACCAGCAGCGACTTCAGAGGAGAGACCCAGTACTTC	CTSSDFRGETQYF
TRBV5-1	once	TRBJ1-6	-	TGCGCCAGCAGCTTGGTTGGCACCTATAATTCACCCCTCCACTTT	CASSLVGTYNSPLHF
TRBV5-1	once	TRBJ2-7	-	TGCGCCAGCAGCTCAGGGTCGAACTTTTTTTACGAGCAGTACTTC	CASSSGSNFFYEQYF
TRBV5-4	-	TRBJ1-4	-	TGTGCCAGCAGCCGCGGTCGGGAGAGGACTTCAACTAATGAAAAACTGTTTTTT	CASSRGRERTSTNEKLFF
TRBV6-5	-	TRBJ1-1	-	TGTGCCAGCAGCACGGACAGGAACACTGAAGCTTTCTTT	CASSTDRNTEAFF
TRBV27	-	TRBJ2-7	TRBD1	TGTGCCAGCAGTATTGGGACAGGGCGAGACGAGCAGTACTTC	CASSIGTGRDEQYF
TRBV6-5	-	TRBJ2-1	-	TGTGCCAGCAGCCCCGGAGGCTCCTACAATGAGCAGTTCTTC	CASSPGGSYNEQFF
TRBV6-1	few	TRBJ2-1	-	TGTGCCAGCAGTGAAGCCCTCGGGTCATACAATGAGCAGTTCTTC	CASSEALGSYNEQFF
TRBV11-3	-	TRBJ2-7	-	TGTGCCAGCAGCTTGTCAGGGGCCTTGGGGTACGAGCAGTACTTC	CASSLSGALGYEQYF
TRBV20-1	-	TRBJ1-5	TRBD1	TGCAGTGCTAGTGAACAGGGACAGGGACATGGGCAGCCCCAGCATTTT	CSASEQGQGHGQPQHF
TRBV19	few	TRBJ2-2	TRBD2	TGTGCCAGTAGTCGGGGGGACACCGGGGAGCTGTTTTTT	CASSRGDTGELFF
TRBV10-2	once	TRBJ2-7	-	TGCGCCAGCAGTGACTCGGTGTCAGGCCGCTACGAGCAGTACTTC	CASSDSVSGRYEQYF
TRBV7-9	-	TRBJ1-3	-	TGTGCCAGCAGCAGTTCGGCTGGAAACACCATATATTTT	CASSSSAGNTIYF
TRBV19	-	TRBJ2-7	-	TGTGCCAGTAGTAGCCGGGAGAGGGACGAGCAGTACTTC	CASSSRERDEQYF
TRBV7-2	few	TRBJ1-1	-	TGTGCCAGCAGGACAGGAGCGAACACTGAAGCTTTCTTT	CASRTGANTEAFF
TRBV19	-	TRBJ1-1	TRBD1	TGTGCCAGTAGTACCCCGGGACAGGATGCCGGACGCACTGAAGCTTTCTTT	CASSTPGQDAGRTEAFF
TRBV7-3	-	TRBJ2-2	TRBD1	TGTGCCAGCAGCTTAGGGGGACAGGGTAACACCGGGGAGCTGTTTTTT	CASSLGGQGNTGELFF
TRBV5-4	once	TRBJ1-2	-	TGTGCCAGCAGCTCCAGGGGCATGCCTGATGGCTACACCTTC	CASSSRGMPDGYTF
TRBV7-9	-	TRBJ2-1	-	TGTGCCAGCAGCTTAGCTAGTACCTACAATGAGCAGTTCTTC	CASSLASTYNEQFF
TRBV19	-	TRBJ1-6	TRBD1	TGTGCCAGTAGGGGACAGGATAATTCACCCCTCCACTTT	CASRGQDNSPLHF
TRBV7-9	-	TRBJ1-1	-	TGTGCCAGCAGCCCAGGGCTCAGTTCGGGTGAAGCTTTCTTT	CASSPGLSSGEAFF
TRBV5-1	-	TRBJ2-1	-	TGCGCCAGCATTACACATCATGAGCAGTTCTTC	CASITHHEQFF
TRBV14	-	TRBJ2-7	TRBD1	TGTGCCAGCAGCCCACTCGGACAGGGGGCCTTCTCCTACGAGCAGTACTTC	CASSPLGQGAFSYEQYF